This record looks at one TCR beta chain sequence and its context. A second PCR of roughly 7 to 11 cycles used a sample-barcoded 5' primer and a J-beta primer mix. Every sample produced at least 2.5 million CDR3-containing paired-end reads. In TCRdb, the 5' RACE reads were re-called with MiXCR into one record per CDR3 protein. Of roughly 1,000,000 distinct CDR3 sequences listed, approximately 25% are singletons. This sample was included in a study of blood T cells in healthy people across ages. Study background: Per every two T cells, about one barcoded beta molecule was captured by template switching.

Per germline, CDR1 MDHEN and CDR2 SYDVKM. CDR3 size: 16 residues. V shed 5 bases and J 3 bases; nucleotides not matched to a gene: 9. These same records also appear under a second study, on T cells of mothers and their children.

The gene calls are TRBV28 and TRBJ2-3; 9 positions agree with TRBD1. The sequence was obtained from a girl aged 2-10 years in good health. Source material: blood. The CDR3: CASSNSDRGMTDTQYF. The CDR3 nucleotides are TGTGCCAGCAGTAACTCTGACAGGGGGATGACAGATACGCAGTATTTT.